This T cell receptor (beta chain) is drawn from a study of shared clonotypes between healthy human individuals. The length of the CDR3 is 16 residues. From germline, CDR1 is SGDLS and CDR2 YYNGEE. Germline trimming cut 4 bases from V and 8 bases from J; bases unmatched to any gene: 15. Measured with immunoSEQ multiplex PCR; TCRdb has only the in-frame clones, and not every one. The table has roughly 2,300,000 clones, about nine tenths seen once; the top ten hold 0.37%. The receptor was derived from a man between 18 and 29 years old in good health. Some clones in this sample may be carry-over from other donors' samples. The sample consisted of naive CD4+ T cells from PBMCs. Subset reported: CD45RA+ positively selected. This sequence joins TRBV9 and TRBJ2-1; 7 positions agree with TRBD2. The CDR3, as DNA: TGTGCCAGCAGCCAGGATGCGGGAGCGACTGGGGATGAGCAGTTCTTC. As protein: CASSQDAGATGDEQFF.